Only one count was recorded for the clone carrying this T cell receptor (beta chain). The sample is drawn from a study of blood T cell repertoires in COVID-19. As for the study in general: The recovered donors of Cohort 3 showed two negative PCRs, clearance, or symptom resolution. PBMCs, B-cell-depleted T cells, or T cells were the source of the cDNA or gDNA that made up the material.

Methods used by the authors: Researchers report that nucleated cell counts were estimated from reference gene primer amplification. Profiled with immunoSEQ multiplex PCR; TCRdb holds only in-frame clones, not every one. For V, J and clone size, that table is used; D and trimming come from the DNA. The sample records 200,000 to 250,000 clones, about 90% being singletons. Germline-derived CDR1 and CDR2 are GTSNPN and SVGIG (reference sequence). CDR3 size: 12 residues. V shed 5 bases and J 5 bases; nucleotides not matched to a gene: 0. The receptor comes from a woman aged 45-65 years in a cohort exposed to, infected with or recovered from COVID-19 (not recorded which). The V gene is TRBV30, the J gene TRBJ1-6; TRBD1 agrees at 7 bases. The sample consisted of PBMCs or T cells enriched from blood (not recorded which). The CDR3 region has the DNA TGTGCCTGGGACAGGGATAATTCACCCCTCCACTTT. This codes for CAWDRDNSPLHF.